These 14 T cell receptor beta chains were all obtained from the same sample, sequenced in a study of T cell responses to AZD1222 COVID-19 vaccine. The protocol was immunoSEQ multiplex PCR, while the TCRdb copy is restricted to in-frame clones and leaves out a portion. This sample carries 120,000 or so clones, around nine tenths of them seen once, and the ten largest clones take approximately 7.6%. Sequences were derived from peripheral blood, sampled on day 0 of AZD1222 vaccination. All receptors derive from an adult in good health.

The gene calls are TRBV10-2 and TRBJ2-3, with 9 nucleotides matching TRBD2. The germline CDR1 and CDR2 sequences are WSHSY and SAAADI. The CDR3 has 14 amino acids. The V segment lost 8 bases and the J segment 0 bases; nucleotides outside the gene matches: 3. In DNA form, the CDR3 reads TGCGCCAGCGTTACTAGCGGGAGCACAGATACGCAGTATTTT. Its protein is CASVTSGSTDTQYF.

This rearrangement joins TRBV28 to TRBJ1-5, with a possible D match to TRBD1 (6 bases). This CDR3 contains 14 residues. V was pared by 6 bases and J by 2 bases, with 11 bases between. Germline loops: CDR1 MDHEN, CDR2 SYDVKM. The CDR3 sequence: CASSPRGGNQPQHF. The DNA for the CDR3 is TGTGCCAGCAGCCCCAGGGGTGGCAATCAGCCCCAGCATTTT.

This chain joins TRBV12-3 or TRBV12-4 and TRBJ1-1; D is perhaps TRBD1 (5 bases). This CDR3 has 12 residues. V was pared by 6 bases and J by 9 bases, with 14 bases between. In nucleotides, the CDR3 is TGTGCCAGCAGGAGGGAGTGGGGGAAAGCTTTCTTT. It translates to CASRREWGKAFF.

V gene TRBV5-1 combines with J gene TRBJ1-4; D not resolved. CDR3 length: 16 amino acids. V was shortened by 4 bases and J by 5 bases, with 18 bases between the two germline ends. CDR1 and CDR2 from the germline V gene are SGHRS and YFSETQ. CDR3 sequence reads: CASSLLPGPGNEKLFF. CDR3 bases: TGCGCCAGCAGCCTTCTACCCGGGCCAGGCAATGAAAAACTGTTTTTT.

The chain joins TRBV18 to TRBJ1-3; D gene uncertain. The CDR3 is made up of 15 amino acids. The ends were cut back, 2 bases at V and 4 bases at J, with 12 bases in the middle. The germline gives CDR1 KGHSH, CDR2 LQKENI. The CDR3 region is CASSPIPGSGNTIYF. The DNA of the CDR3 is TGTGCCAGCTCACCAATTCCGGGGTCCGGAAACACCATATATTTT.

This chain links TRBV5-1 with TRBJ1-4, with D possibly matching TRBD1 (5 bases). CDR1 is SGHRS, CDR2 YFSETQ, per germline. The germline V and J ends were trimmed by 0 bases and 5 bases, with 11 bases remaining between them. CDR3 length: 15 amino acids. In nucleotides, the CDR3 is TGCGCCAGCAGCTTGGAGGGGCTGGGCAATGAAAAACTGTTTTTT. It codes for CASSLEGLGNEKLFF.

CDR3 DNA: TGCGCCAGCAGCCAAGGAATATCGGACGGGAGCCGGGATACGCAGTATTTT. The encoded protein is CASSQGISDGSRDTQYF. J is TRBJ2-3 and V is TRBV4-1, with D perhaps matching TRBD2 (6 bases). Trimming pared 1 base from V and 6 bases from J, leaving 20 bases between. From germline, CDR1 is MGHRA and CDR2 YSYEKL. This CDR3 region has 17 residues.

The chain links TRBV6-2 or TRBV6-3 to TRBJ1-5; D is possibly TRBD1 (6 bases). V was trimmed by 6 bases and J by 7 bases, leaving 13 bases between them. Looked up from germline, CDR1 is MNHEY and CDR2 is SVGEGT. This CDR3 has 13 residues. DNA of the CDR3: TGTGCCAGCAGCTCAACAGGGATACAGCCCCAGCATTTT. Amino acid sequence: CASSSTGIQPQHF.

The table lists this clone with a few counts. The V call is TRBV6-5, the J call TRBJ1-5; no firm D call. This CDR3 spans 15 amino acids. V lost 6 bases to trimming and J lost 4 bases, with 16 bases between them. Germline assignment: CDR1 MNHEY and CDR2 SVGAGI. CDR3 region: CASRGLGGENQPQHF. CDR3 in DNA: TGTGCCAGCAGAGGCCTTGGTGGGGAAAATCAGCCCCAGCATTTT.

In nucleotides, the CDR3 is TGTGCCAGCCTCGATTCGGGGGTGAACACTGAAGCTTTCTTT. Encoded protein: CASLDSGVNTEAFF. This sequence joins TRBV2 and TRBJ1-1, with a tentative D call TRBD1 (5 bases). Germline V gene sequence: CDR1 SNHLY, CDR2 FYNNEI. This CDR3 region has 14 residues. V lost 8 bases, J lost 0 bases, and 13 bases lay in between.

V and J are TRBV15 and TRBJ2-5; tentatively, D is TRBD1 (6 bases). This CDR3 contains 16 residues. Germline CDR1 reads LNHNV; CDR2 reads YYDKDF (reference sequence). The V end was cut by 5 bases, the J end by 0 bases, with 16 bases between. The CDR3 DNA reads TGTGCCACCAGCGACCTGGGGGCCATGTACCAAGAGACCCAGTACTTC. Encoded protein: CATSDLGAMYQETQYF.

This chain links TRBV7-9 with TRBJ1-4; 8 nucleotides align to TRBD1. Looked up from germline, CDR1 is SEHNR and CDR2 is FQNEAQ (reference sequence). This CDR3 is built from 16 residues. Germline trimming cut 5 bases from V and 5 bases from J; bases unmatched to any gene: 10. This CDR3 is CASSPWGDRKNEKLFF. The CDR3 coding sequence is TGTGCCAGCAGCCCCTGGGGGGACAGGAAGAATGAAAAACTGTTTTTT.

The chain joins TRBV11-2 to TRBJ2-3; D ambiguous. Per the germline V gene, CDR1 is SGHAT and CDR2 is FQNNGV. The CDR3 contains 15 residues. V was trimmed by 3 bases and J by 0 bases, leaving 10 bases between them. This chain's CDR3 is CASSFGGRSTDTQYF. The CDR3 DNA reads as TGTGCCAGCAGCTTCGGCGGACGAAGCACAGATACGCAGTATTTT.

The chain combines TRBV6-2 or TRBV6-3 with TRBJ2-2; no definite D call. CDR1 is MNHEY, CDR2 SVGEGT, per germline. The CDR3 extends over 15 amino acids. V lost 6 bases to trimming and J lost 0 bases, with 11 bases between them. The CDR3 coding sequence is TGTGCCAGCAGCCCGTCCCACGCGAACACCGGGGAGCTGTTTTTT. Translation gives CASSPSHANTGELFF.